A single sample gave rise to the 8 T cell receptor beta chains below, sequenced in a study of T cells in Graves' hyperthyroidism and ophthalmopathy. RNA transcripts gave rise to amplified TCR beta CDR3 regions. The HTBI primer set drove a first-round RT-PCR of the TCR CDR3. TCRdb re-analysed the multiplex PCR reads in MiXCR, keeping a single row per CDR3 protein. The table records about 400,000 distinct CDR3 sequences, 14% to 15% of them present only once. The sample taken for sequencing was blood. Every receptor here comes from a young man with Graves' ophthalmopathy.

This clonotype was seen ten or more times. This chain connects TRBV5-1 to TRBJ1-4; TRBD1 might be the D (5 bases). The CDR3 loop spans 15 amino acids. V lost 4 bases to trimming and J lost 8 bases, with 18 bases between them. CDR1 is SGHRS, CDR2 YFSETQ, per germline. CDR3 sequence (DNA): TGCGCCAGCAGCCAACGGACGGGCGAGGGGGAAAAACTGTTTTTT. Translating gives CASSQRTGEGEKLFF.

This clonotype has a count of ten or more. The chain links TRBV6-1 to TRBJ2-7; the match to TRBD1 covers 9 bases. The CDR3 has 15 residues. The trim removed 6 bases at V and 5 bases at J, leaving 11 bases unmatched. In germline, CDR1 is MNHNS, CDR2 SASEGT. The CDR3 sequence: CASSQPGTGIHEQYF. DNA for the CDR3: TGTGCCAGCAGCCAACCCGGGACAGGGATCCACGAGCAGTACTTC.

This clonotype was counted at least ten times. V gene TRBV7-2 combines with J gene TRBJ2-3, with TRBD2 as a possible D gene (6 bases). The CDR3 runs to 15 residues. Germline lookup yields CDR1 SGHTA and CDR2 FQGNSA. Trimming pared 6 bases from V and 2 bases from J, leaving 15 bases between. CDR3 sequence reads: CASRLSWRVTDTQYF. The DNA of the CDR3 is TGTGCCAGCAGACTGAGCTGGAGGGTCACAGATACGCAGTATTTT.

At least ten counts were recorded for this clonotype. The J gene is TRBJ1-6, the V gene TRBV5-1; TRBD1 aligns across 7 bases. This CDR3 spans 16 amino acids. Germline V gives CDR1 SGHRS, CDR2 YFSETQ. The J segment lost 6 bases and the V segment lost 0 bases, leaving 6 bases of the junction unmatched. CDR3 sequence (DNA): TGCGCCAGCAGCTTGGAATCGGGGACAGCTAATTCACCCCTCCACTTT. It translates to CASSLESGTANSPLHF.

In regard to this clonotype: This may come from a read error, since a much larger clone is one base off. The CDR3 DNA is TGCACCAGCAGCACACAGGGACTTGGGGACACTGAAGCTTTCTTT. Encoded protein: CTSSTQGLGDTEAFF. The chain recombines TRBV5-1 with TRBJ1-1; tentative D call: TRBD1 (6 bases). Germline V lookup: CDR1 SGHRS, CDR2 YFSETQ. The CDR3 is 15 residues long. The full variable domain, its missing parts supplied by reference TRBV5-1 and TRBJ1-1, is KAGVTQTPRYLIKTRGQQVTLSCSPISGHRSVSWYQQTPGQGLQFLFEYFSETQRNKGNFPGRFSGRQFSNSRSEMNVSTLELGDSALYLCTSSTQGLGDTEAFFGQGTRLTVV.

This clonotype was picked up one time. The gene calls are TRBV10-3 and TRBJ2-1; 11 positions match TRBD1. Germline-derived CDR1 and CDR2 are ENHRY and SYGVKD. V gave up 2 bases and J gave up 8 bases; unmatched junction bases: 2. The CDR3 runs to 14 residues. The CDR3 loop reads CAISEGQGADEQFF. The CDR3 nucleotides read TGTGCCATCAGTGAGGGACAGGGGGCGGATGAGCAGTTCTTC.

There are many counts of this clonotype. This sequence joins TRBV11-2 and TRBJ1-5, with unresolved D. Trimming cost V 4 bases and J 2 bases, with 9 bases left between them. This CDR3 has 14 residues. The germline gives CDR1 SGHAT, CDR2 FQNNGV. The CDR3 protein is CASSSHSGNQPQHF. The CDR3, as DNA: TGTGCCAGCAGCTCCCACAGTGGCAATCAGCCCCAGCATTTT.

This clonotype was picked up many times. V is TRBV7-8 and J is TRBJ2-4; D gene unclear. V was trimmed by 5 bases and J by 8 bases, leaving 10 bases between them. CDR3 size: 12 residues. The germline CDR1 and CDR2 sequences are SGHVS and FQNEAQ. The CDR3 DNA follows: TGTGCCAGCAGCCATACGGCGGACATTCAGTACTTC. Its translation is CASSHTADIQYF.